The 12 T cell receptor beta chains listed next were all sequenced from one sample in a study of T-cell memory formation after mild COVID-19. TCRdb ran MiXCR on the 5' RACE reads and lists one entry per CDR3 protein. In the table there are roughly 600,000 distinct CDR3 sequences, roughly 18% of which are singletons. Material: PBMCs or a T cell subset sorted from them (not recorded which). The origin of the receptors is an adult woman who had mild COVID-19 (a few samples of this study predate the infection). Cell type and time point are not known.

There are many counts of this clonotype. The chain is built from TRBV20-1 and TRBJ1-1, with a weak D call TRBD1 (5 bases). CDR3 length: 12 residues. CDR1 and CDR2 from the germline V gene are DFQATT and SNEGSKA (reference sequence). Trimming took 6 bases from V and 5 from J, leaving 13 bases between them. Here the CDR3 DNA reads TGCAGTGCACGGGGTGGGGGGACTGAAGCTTTCTTT. This codes for CSARGGGTEAFF.

The rearrangement links TRBV2 to TRBJ2-7; 7 positions match TRBD2. V lost 7 bases to trimming and J lost 0 bases; unmatched junction nucleotides: 6. Germline values: CDR1 SNHLY, CDR2 FYNNEI. The CDR3 is made up of 14 amino acids. CDR3 bases: TGTGCCAGCAAGCCTAGCGGAGGCTCCTACGAGCAGTACTTC. Its protein is CASKPSGGSYEQYF.

This clonotype came up a few times. The chain couples TRBV7-2 to TRBJ2-1; 8 bases are shared with TRBD2. Trimming removed 2 bases from V and 2 bases from J; junction bases left unmatched: 5. The germline V gene has CDR1 SGHTA and CDR2 FQGNSA. This CDR3 has 16 amino acids. The CDR3 spells CASSLSLAGPYNEQFF. Here the CDR3 DNA reads TGTGCCAGCAGCTTATCATTAGCGGGACCCTACAATGAGCAGTTCTTC.

This clonotype was seen only a few times. V usage is TRBV2 and J usage is TRBJ2-5; 11 nucleotides line up with TRBD2. Germline trimming cut 5 bases from V and 2 bases from J; bases unmatched to any gene: 7. Germline CDR1 reads SNHLY; CDR2 reads FYNNEI. The CDR3 totals 16 residues. The CDR3 sequence is CASSFLAGGFQETQYF. As DNA, the CDR3 is TGTGCCAGCAGTTTCCTAGCGGGGGGCTTTCAAGAGACCCAGTACTTC.

This clonotype was seen only a few times. The rearrangement links TRBV19 to TRBJ2-1, with D perhaps TRBD2 (6 bases). The germline gives CDR1 LNHDA, CDR2 SQIVND (reference sequence). The CDR3 consists of 18 residues. The V gene lost 3 bases and the J gene lost 0 bases, with 18 bases spanning the gap. The CDR3 spells CASSIPLAATSSYNEQFF. The CDR3 coding sequence is TGTGCCAGTAGTATCCCATTAGCGGCGACTAGCTCCTACAATGAGCAGTTCTTC. Full variable domain (remainder filled in from reference TRBV19 and TRBJ2-1): DGGITQSPKYLFRKEGQNVTLSCEQNLNHDAMYWYRQDPGQGLRLIYYSQIVNDFQKGDIAEGYSVSREKKESFPLTVTSAQKNPTAFYLCASSIPLAATSSYNEQFFGPGTRLTVL.

This clonotype was observed a handful of times. The rearrangement links TRBV29-1 to TRBJ2-7; no clear D. The CDR3 spans 12 residues. Germline CDR1 is SQVTM and CDR2 is ANQGSEA. Trimming cost V 3 bases and J 3 bases, with 9 bases left between them. This chain's CDR3 is CSVEVNRYEQYF. The CDR3, as DNA: TGCAGCGTTGAGGTAAATCGCTACGAGCAGTACTTC.

J is TRBJ1-4 and V is TRBV25-1, with D unresolved. The CDR3 sequence is 14 residues long. The V and J ends lost 4 bases and 6 bases respectively, with 12 bases between them. The germline CDR1 and CDR2 sequences are MGHDK and SYGVNS. CDR3 loop: CASSATGGHEKLFF. CDR3 DNA: TGTGCCAGCAGTGCGACGGGCGGGCATGAAAAACTGTTTTTT.

At least ten counts were recorded for this clonotype. J is TRBJ1-2 and V is TRBV7-2; D uncertain. Germline V gene sequence: CDR1 SGHTA, CDR2 FQGNSA. V was cut by 6 bases and J by 2 bases, with 13 bases left in between. The CDR3 contains 14 residues. In DNA form, the CDR3 reads TGTGCCAGCAGGTCAGGAGGAGGGAACTATGGCTACACCTTC. This gives the protein CASRSGGGNYGYTF.

This chain uses TRBV12-3 or TRBV12-4 with TRBJ1-2; D not resolved. This CDR3 comprises 13 residues. Deletions cut 2 bases from V and 3 bases from J, with 7 bases between. Written as DNA, the CDR3 is TGTGCCAGCAGTTTATATGGGGACTATGGCTACACCTTC. Residues: CASSLYGDYGYTF.

The gene calls are TRBV9 and TRBJ2-2, with D hard to call. Trimming removed 2 bases from V and 8 bases from J, with 10 bases in between. CDR3 length: 13 residues. Germline V lookup: CDR1 SGDLS, CDR2 YYNGEE. In DNA, the CDR3 is TGTGCCAGCAGCGTTGGAGATTGGGGGGAGCTGTTTTTT. Translating gives CASSVGDWGELFF. Supplemented by reference TRBV9 and TRBJ2-2, the full variable domain reads DSGVTQTPKHLITATGQRVTLRCSPRSGDLSVYWYQQSLDQGLQFLIQYYNGEERAKGNILERFSAQQFPDLHSELNLSSLELGDSALYFCASSVGDWGELFFGEGSRLTVL.

The chain couples TRBV6-5 to TRBJ1-1, with D possibly being TRBD1 (5 bases). V was cut by 3 bases and J by 0 bases, with 26 bases left in between. The CDR3 covers 20 residues. Germline assignment: CDR1 MNHEY and CDR2 SVGAGI. CDR3 in DNA: TGTGCCAGCAGTTATCACGAATTCGTACCCCAGGGTCCTATGAACACTGAAGCTTTCTTT. Its protein product is CASSYHEFVPQGPMNTEAFF.

The chain uses TRBV3-1 and TRBJ1-2, with D possibly TRBD1 on 6 matching bases. Germline CDR1 is LGHDT and CDR2 is YNNKEL (reference sequence). Trimming left V 3 bases short and J 7 bases short, with 9 bases between. The CDR3 is 12 residues long. The CDR3: CASSQAGAGYTF. CDR3 sequence (DNA): TGTGCCAGCAGCCAGGCAGGGGCTGGCTACACCTTC.